This TCR beta chain was documented in a study of cytomegalovirus exposure and HLA in healthy donors. The CDR3 covers 15 residues. V was trimmed by 6 bases and J by 5 bases, leaving 17 bases between them. Germline loops: CDR1 MNHNY, CDR2 SVGAGI (reference sequence). Researchers ran the PCR with 60 Vbeta and 13 Jbeta primers. Sequencing was performed with immunoSEQ multiplex PCR; in TCRdb, only in-frame clones are kept and a portion is missing. The data show approximately 150,000 clones, about 60% seen once. The receptor's source is a woman aged 55-70 years in good health and CMV-seropositive. The material sequenced was PBMCs. J is TRBJ1-5 and V is TRBV6-6, with D possibly TRBD1 on 6 matching bases. This chain's CDR3 is CASSRTGTIDQPQHF. The CDR3 coding sequence is TGTGCCAGCAGCAGAACAGGGACGATCGATCAGCCCCAGCATTTT.